This T cell receptor (beta chain) emerged from a study of blood T cell repertoires in COVID-19. Repertoires were generated with immunoSEQ multiplex PCR, while TCRdb's copy carries only in-frame clones and drops some. The sample has some 300,000 clones, 89% seen once. Participants' reported clinical history set cohort assignment. V was cut by 1 base and J by 5 bases, with 24 bases left in between. This CDR3 comprises 18 residues. Germline V gene lookup returns CDR1 LGHDT and CDR2 YNNKEL (reference sequence). Sample: PBMCs or T cells enriched from blood (not recorded which). This clonotype was sampled from a woman aged 50 to 65 who had been exposed to COVID-19. V gene TRBV3-1 (or the pseudogene TRBV3-2) combines with J gene TRBJ2-7, with D hard to call. The CDR3 nucleotides read TGTGCCAGCAGCCAAGTCCAATCAGGTCTTCGCTCCCAGGACGAGCAGTACTTC. Encoded protein: CASSQVQSGLRSQDEQYF.